Presented here are 17 T cell receptor beta chains from one specimen sequenced in a study of type 1 regulatory T cells. Findings and caveats of the study: Compared with non-Tr1 cells, Tr1 cells showed a narrower TCR repertoire.

In TCRdb, the reads were re-called with MiXCR into one record per CDR3 protein. The sample has under 75,000 distinct CDR3 sequences, more than 20% seen once; the top ten hold roughly 8.3%. No antigen is known for these receptors. Sequenced material: cultured type 1 regulatory T (Tr1) cells, either the whole culture or a sorted fraction (not recorded which). Every receptor here comes from a human donor in good health.

This clonotype showed up many times. This sequence joins TRBV10-3 and TRBJ2-7; 7 bases map to TRBD2. Germline V gene lookup returns CDR1 ENHRY and CDR2 SYGVKD. CDR3 length equals 12 residues. Losses at the gene ends were 6 bases for V and 3 bases for J; bases not matched to a gene: 2. The CDR3 nucleotides are TGTGCCATCAGAGGGGAGGGCTACGAGCAGTACTTC. Its protein product is CAIRGEGYEQYF.

The rearrangement uses TRBV7-9 and TRBJ1-1, with TRBD1 identical over 7 bases. Germline CDR1 and CDR2: SEHNR and FQNEAQ (reference sequence). V lost 2 bases to trimming and J lost 3 bases; unmatched junction nucleotides: 15. This CDR3 is built from 18 residues. The CDR3 protein is CASSLLMTTGAWDTEAFF. Here the CDR3 DNA reads TGTGCCAGCAGCTTACTAATGACCACAGGGGCGTGGGACACTGAAGCTTTCTTT.

This clonotype was counted only a few times. This chain connects TRBV20-1 to TRBJ2-1; 13 bases fit TRBD2. Germline loops: CDR1 DFQATT, CDR2 SNEGSKA (reference sequence). V shed 5 bases, J shed 8 bases, and the junction held 12 bases outside the gene matches. CDR3 size: 16 residues. In DNA form, the CDR3 reads TGCAGTGCTTCCCGACTAGCGGGGGGCTTCGGAGATGAGCAGTTCTTC. This encodes CSASRLAGGFGDEQFF.

In its sample, this clonotype was seen a few times. This chain connects TRBV7-2 to TRBJ2-7; no reliable D call. CDR3 length equals 13 residues. In germline, CDR1 is SGHTA, CDR2 FQGNSA. V was shortened by 1 base and J by 3 bases, with 7 bases between the two germline ends. The CDR3 nucleotides read TGTGCCAGCAGCTTAGGTGGCGGCTACGAGCAGTACTTC. The encoded protein is CASSLGGGYEQYF.

This clonotype was seen only a few times. This chain joins TRBV29-1 and TRBJ2-1, with 9 bases identical to TRBD1. Germline-derived CDR1 and CDR2 are SQVTM and ANQGSEA. The trim removed 4 bases at V and 8 bases at J, leaving 6 bases unmatched. CDR3 size: 13 residues. CDR3 DNA sequence: TGCAGCGTTGTAGGGACAGGGTACGATGAGCAGTTCTTC. It codes for CSVVGTGYDEQFF.

In its sample, this clonotype was seen a few times. This sequence joins TRBV12-3 or TRBV12-4 and TRBJ2-1; the D gene is possibly TRBD2 (6 bases). There are 15 residues in the CDR3. V was trimmed by 2 bases and J by 8 bases, leaving 16 bases between them. The CDR3 coding sequence is TGTGCCAGCAGTTTAAAGGCTAGCGCTGGGGATGAGCAGTTCTTC. Encoded protein: CASSLKASAGDEQFF.

In this sample, this clonotype turned up many times. The rearrangement uses TRBV6-1 and TRBJ2-6; D might be TRBD1 (6 bases). CDR1 MNHNS and CDR2 SASEGT come from the germline V gene. This CDR3 contains 17 residues. V lost 8 bases to trimming and J lost 0 bases, with 17 bases between them. Written as DNA, the CDR3 is TGTGCCAGCGTCCCGGGACATGCTAGCTCTGGGGCCAACGTCCTGACTTTC. Translated, it gives CASVPGHASSGANVLTF.

The gene calls are TRBV5-1 and TRBJ2-5, with D perhaps TRBD2 (5 bases). The CDR3 runs 18 residues. V lost 2 bases, J lost 4 bases, and 24 bases lay in between. Germline CDR1 reads SGHRS; CDR2 reads YFSETQ. CDR3: CASSFRGRTQISGETQYF. Here the CDR3 DNA reads TGCGCCAGCAGCTTCCGCGGGCGTACCCAGATCTCGGGAGAGACCCAGTACTTC.

A few counts support this clonotype. This chain connects TRBV5-4 to TRBJ2-2; 7 positions agree with TRBD2. Losses at the gene ends were 7 bases for V and 3 bases for J; bases not matched to a gene: 6. This CDR3 region has 14 residues. CDR1 and CDR2 from the germline V gene are SGHNT and YYREEE (reference sequence). The CDR3 reads CASRTSRDTGELFF. CDR3 DNA: TGTGCCAGCCGGACTAGTCGAGACACCGGGGAGCTGTTTTTT. Supplemented by reference TRBV5-4 and TRBJ2-2, the full variable domain reads ETGVTQSPTHLIKTRGQQVTLRCSSQSGHNTVSWYQQALGQGPQFIFQYYREEENGRGNFPPRFSGLQFPNYSSELNVNALELDDSALYLCASRTSRDTGELFFGEGSRLTVL.

In DNA form, the CDR3 reads TGCAGCGTTGTTTCCATACGAGGAGGAGGCTACACCTTC. Translation gives CSVVSIRGGGYTF. The V gene is TRBV29-1, the J gene TRBJ1-2; D call uncertain. Germline V gene lookup returns CDR1 SQVTM and CDR2 ANQGSEA. The V gene lost 4 bases and the J gene lost 8 bases, with 17 bases spanning the gap. The CDR3 is made up of 13 amino acids.

This rearrangement joins TRBV7-2 to TRBJ2-1; D gene uncertain. The V end lost 4 bases, the J end lost 10 bases, and 11 bases lay between the germline ends. Germline CDR1 SGHTA, CDR2 FQGNSA. The CDR3 spans 12 residues. The CDR3 loop is CASSSQYREQFF. The CDR3 DNA reads as TGTGCCAGCAGCTCACAGTATAGGGAGCAGTTCTTC. The full variable domain, completed using reference TRBV7-2 and TRBJ2-1, is GAGVSQSPSNKVTEKGKDVELRCDPISGHTALYWYRQSLGQGLEFLIYFQGNSAPDKSGLPSDRFSAERTGGSVSTLTIQRTQQEDSAVYLCASSSQYREQFFGPGTRLTVL.

The CDR3 DNA reads TGTGCCAGCTCACCCAGGGGGCAAGAGACCCAGTACTTC. It specifies CASSPRGQETQYF. The V and J genes are TRBV18 and TRBJ2-5; TRBD1 agrees at 7 bases. Germline V gene sequence: CDR1 KGHSH, CDR2 LQKENI. The CDR3 consists of 13 residues. The V segment lost 3 bases and the J segment 2 bases; nucleotides outside the gene matches: 0.

In its sample, this clonotype was seen a few times. The rearrangement uses TRBV10-2 and TRBJ2-3; 8 nucleotides line up with TRBD2. CDR1 and CDR2 from the germline V gene are WSHSY and SAAADI. This CDR3 comprises 17 residues. Trimming at V came to 9 bases and at J to 2 bases, leaving 16 bases not matched to a gene. The DNA of the CDR3 is TGCGCCAGTTCTCTAACCCGTTCGGGAGGGGTCACAGATACGCAGTATTTT. Translating it yields CASSLTRSGGVTDTQYF.

The chain carries TRBV5-1 and TRBJ2-5, with D possibly being TRBD2 (6 bases). The CDR3 runs to 13 residues. V lost 3 bases, J lost 3 bases, and 9 bases lay in between. Germline loops: CDR1 SGHRS, CDR2 YFSETQ. The DNA of the CDR3 is TGCGCCAGCAGCTGGCCGGGGGAAGAGACCCAGTACTTC. Encoded protein: CASSWPGEETQYF.

In its sample, this clonotype was seen a few times. The V gene is TRBV12-3 or TRBV12-4, the J gene TRBJ2-1; D is perhaps TRBD1 (6 bases). The germline V and J ends were trimmed by 6 bases and 6 bases, with 18 bases remaining between them. The CDR3 length is 15 residues. The CDR3 is CASSRTALLLNEQFF. CDR3 in DNA: TGTGCCAGCAGCCGGACAGCCCTCCTTCTCAATGAGCAGTTCTTC.

The chain joins TRBV11-2 to TRBJ2-2; D may match TRBD1 or TRBD2 (5 bases each). Germline CDR1 is SGHAT and CDR2 is FQNNGV. V was shortened by 3 bases and J by 3 bases, with 11 bases between the two germline ends. CDR3 size: 15 residues. CDR3 nucleotide sequence: TGTGCCAGCAGCTTTAACGGGGCGGACACCGGGGAGCTGTTTTTT. Encoded protein: CASSFNGADTGELFF.

V usage is TRBV27 and J usage is TRBJ2-1; TRBD2 matches 7 bases. Germline V gene lookup returns CDR1 MNHEY and CDR2 SMNVEV (reference sequence). The CDR3 is 15 residues long. The ends lost 3 bases at V and 4 bases at J; junction bases unmatched: 6. The CDR3 coding sequence is TGTGCCAGCAGTTTTCTGGGACTATCGTACAATGAGCAGTTCTTC. This codes for CASSFLGLSYNEQFF.